The 17 T cell receptor beta chains listed next were all sequenced from one sample in a study of T cell repertoires in cytomegalovirus infection. TCRdb re-called the reads through MiXCR, storing one row per CDR3 protein. Of some 230,000 distinct CDR3 sequences listed, approximately 22% are singletons. The sequenced sample was CD8+ T cells from PBMCs. These receptors were collected from a human donor in good health (CMV status not recorded). Some clones in this sample may be carry-over from other donors' samples.

On this clonotype: The junction departs from germline at one end; a sequencing error may be responsible. The chain recombines TRBV15 with TRBJ2-7, with D possibly being TRBD1 (5 bases). This CDR3 has 13 residues. In germline, CDR1 is LNHNV, CDR2 YYDKDF (reference sequence). As DNA, the CDR3 is TGTGCCACCAGCAGAAACCCAGGGTACGAGCAGAACTTC. Amino acid sequence: CATSRNPGYEQNF.

This clonotype was recorded a few times. V usage is TRBV15 and J usage is TRBJ2-3, with D unresolved. V lost 1 base and J 0 bases, leaving 8 bases between the germline ends. The CDR3 runs to 15 residues. Germline CDR1 and CDR2: LNHNV and YYDKDF (reference sequence). CDR3 region: CATSRGASSTDTQYF. The CDR3 DNA follows: TGTGCCACCAGCAGAGGGGCAAGTAGCACAGATACGCAGTATTTT.

The table lists this clonotype with a few counts. The V and J genes are TRBV6-1 and TRBJ2-3; 11 nucleotides align to TRBD2. The CDR3 spans 15 residues. The V segment lost 1 base and the J segment 6 bases; nucleotides outside the gene matches: 3. The germline V gene has CDR1 MNHNS and CDR2 SASEGT. In DNA form, the CDR3 reads TGTGCCAGCAGTGAAGTAGCGGGGGGGCCGGATACGCAGTATTTT. It yields the protein CASSEVAGGPDTQYF.

J is TRBJ2-1 and V is TRBV2, with 9 bases that match TRBD2. Per germline, CDR1 SNHLY and CDR2 FYNNEI. CDR3 size: 14 residues. J lost 1 base, V lost 8 bases, and 3 bases had no gene match. The DNA of the CDR3 is TGTGCCAGCCCTAGCGGGGTTTCCTACAATGAGCAGTTCTTC. It codes for CASPSGVSYNEQFF.

This clonotype was seen more than once but under ten times. The chain recombines TRBV9 with TRBJ2-3; 8 bases map to TRBD2. The germline V gene encodes CDR1 SGDLS and CDR2 YYNGEE. With 3 bases clipped from V and 3 bases from J, the junction kept 3 bases outside the gene matches. The CDR3 runs to 14 residues. This CDR3 is CASSDRGGTDTQYF. Here the CDR3 DNA reads TGTGCCAGCAGCGACCGGGGGGGTACAGATACGCAGTATTTT.

V gene TRBV15 combines with J gene TRBJ1-5; tentative D call: TRBD1 (5 bases). Per germline, CDR1 LNHNV and CDR2 YYDKDF (reference sequence). The CDR3 length is 15 residues. V lost 0 bases and J 7 bases, leaving 13 bases between the germline ends. The CDR3 DNA sequence: TGTGCCACCAGCAGAGATAGGCAGGGAGTGCAGCCCCAGCATTTT. Encoded protein: CATSRDRQGVQPQHF.

The chain combines TRBV7-9 with TRBJ1-1; the D is unclear. Per the germline V gene, CDR1 is SEHNR and CDR2 is FQNEAQ (reference sequence). Deletions cut 4 bases from V and 7 bases from J, with 7 bases between. This CDR3 comprises 11 residues. CDR3 loop: CASSWNNEAFF. The CDR3 region has the DNA TGTGCCAGCAGCTGGAATAATGAAGCTTTCTTT. Combining the CDR3 with reference TRBV7-9 and TRBJ1-1 gives the whole variable domain DTGVSQNPRHKITKRGQNVTFRCDPISEHNRLYWYRQTLGQGPEFLTYFQNEAQLEKSRLLSDRFSAERPKGSFSTLEIQRTEQGDSAMYLCASSWNNEAFFGQGTRLTVV.

This clonotype was recorded a few times. The rearrangement uses TRBV28 and TRBJ1-3; the match to TRBD1 covers 11 bases. This CDR3 comprises 17 residues. Germline V gene lookup returns CDR1 MDHEN and CDR2 SYDVKM. Trimming at V came to 6 bases and at J to 2 bases, leaving 9 bases not matched to a gene. The CDR3 loop is CASREDRGLVTGNTIYF. Written as DNA, the CDR3 is TGTGCCAGCAGGGAGGACAGGGGGCTAGTAACTGGAAACACCATATATTTT.

This clonotype was counted between two and nine times. The chain is built from TRBV10-3 and TRBJ2-1; the match to TRBD2 covers 10 bases. CDR1 is ENHRY and CDR2 is SYGVKD in the germline V gene. The CDR3 runs to 16 residues. V lost 4 bases, J lost 5 bases, and 8 bases stayed unmatched. The chain's CDR3 is CAISGVAGGINNEQFF. The CDR3 DNA sequence: TGTGCCATCAGTGGGGTAGCGGGGGGAATTAACAATGAGCAGTTCTTC.

The chain combines TRBV6-5 with TRBJ2-7; D is perhaps TRBD2 (5 bases). Per germline, CDR1 MNHEY and CDR2 SVGAGI. V dropped 8 bases and J dropped 0 bases, with 14 bases sitting between them. This CDR3 spans 14 amino acids. In DNA form, the CDR3 reads TGTGCCAGCTCATTCTCTCGGGGCTCCTACGAGCAGTACTTC. It encodes CASSFSRGSYEQYF.

In this sample, this clonotype turned up a few times. The CDR3 loop is CASSYQFGATEAFF. CDR3 DNA: TGTGCCAGCAGTTACCAGTTTGGTGCCACTGAAGCTTTCTTT. V and J are TRBV6-5 and TRBJ1-1; D is unclear. Germline loops: CDR1 MNHEY, CDR2 SVGAGI. The CDR3 sequence is 14 residues long. Deletions cut 2 bases from V and 4 bases from J, with 11 bases between.

In regard to this clonotype: The junction departs from germline at one end; a sequencing error may be responsible. V is TRBV5-1 and J is TRBJ2-7; a weak D match, TRBD1 (6 bases). CDR3 length: 14 amino acids. The V gene's germline CDR1 is SGHRS and CDR2 YFSETQ. DNA of the CDR3: TGCGCCAACAGCTTGTCGACAGGTACCTACGAGCAGTACTTC. It specifies CANSLSTGTYEQYF.

This clonotype was detected ten times or more. The gene calls are TRBV18 and TRBJ2-2; 7 bases align to TRBD1. Germline V lookup: CDR1 KGHSH, CDR2 LQKENI. This CDR3 comprises 17 residues. Trimming at V came to 3 bases and at J to 2 bases, leaving 9 bases not matched to a gene. The CDR3 DNA is TGTGCCAGCTCACCGACCAGACAGGGCATAAACACCGGGGAGCTGTTTTTT. This codes for CASSPTRQGINTGELFF.

CDR3 nucleotides: TGTGCCAGCAGCTATGGACAGGGACCAGGGGAGCAGTACTTC. Translation: CASSYGQGPGEQYF. The chain is built from TRBV7-4 and TRBJ2-7; 8 positions match TRBD1. Germline lookup yields CDR1 SGHVT and CDR2 SQSDAQ. The CDR3 consists of 14 residues. V lost 4 bases, J lost 7 bases, and 9 bases stayed unmatched.

The rearrangement joins TRBV2 to TRBJ1-4; 9 nucleotides line up with TRBD1. Germline CDR1 and CDR2: SNHLY and FYNNEI. This CDR3 contains 19 residues. Germline trimming cut 1 base from V and 0 bases from J; bases unmatched to any gene: 9. In nucleotides, the CDR3 is TGTGCCAGCAGTGAAGAAGGGGACAGGGCAATTGCAACTAATGAAAAACTGTTTTTT. Translation gives CASSEEGDRAIATNEKLFF.

This clonotype was found a few times. The J gene is TRBJ2-1, the V gene TRBV5-4; 14 nucleotides agree with TRBD2. Germline CDR1 and CDR2: SGHNT and YYREEE (reference sequence). The CDR3 contains 18 residues. V lost 3 bases to trimming and J lost 3 bases; unmatched junction nucleotides: 8. DNA for the CDR3: TGTGCCAGCAGCTGGAGACTAGCGGGGGGGTCCGGCTACAATGAGCAGTTCTTC. Translated, it gives CASSWRLAGGSGYNEQFF.

This clonotype was counted between two and nine times. The rearrangement links TRBV9 to TRBJ1-1; 9 bases match TRBD1. This CDR3 comprises 14 residues. The germline CDR1 and CDR2 sequences are SGDLS and YYNGEE. With V trimmed by 4 bases and J by 5 bases, 6 bases remained unmatched. The CDR3 loop reads CASSSGQGGTEAFF. The CDR3 DNA is TGTGCCAGCAGCTCGGGACAGGGAGGGACTGAAGCTTTCTTT.